This T cell receptor beta chain originates from a study of cytomegalovirus exposure and HLA in healthy donors. Across the whole study: Among the approximately 400 donors who were genotyped, approximately 76% fell in the genetic ancestry cluster that is associated with self-reported Caucasian donors.

Germline CDR1 is LNHDA and CDR2 is SQIVND (reference sequence). The CDR3 loop spans 14 amino acids. V gave up 2 bases and J gave up 2 bases, with 7 bases separating them. 13 Jbeta primers and 60 Vbeta primers were used for the PCR. This table comes from immunoSEQ multiplex PCR, and its TCRdb copy is limited to in-frame clones, with some not included. This repertoire shows around 85,000 clones, 70% to 85% found once; its top ten account for about a fifth. The sample comprised PBMCs. The chain carries TRBV19 and TRBJ1-5; possible D gene TRBD1, 5 bases. The sequence derives from a young man in good health and CMV-seropositive. CDR3 DNA: TGTGCCAGTAGTATACAGGGTGGCAATCAGCCCCAGCATTTT. Its protein is CASSIQGGNQPQHF. The whole variable domain, remainder taken from reference TRBV19 and TRBJ1-5, is DGGITQSPKYLFRKEGQNVTLSCEQNLNHDAMYWYRQDPGQGLRLIYYSQIVNDFQKGDIAEGYSVSREKKESFPLTVTSAQKNPTAFYLCASSIQGGNQPQHFGDGTRLSIL.